The 25 T cell receptor beta chains presented below share a single source sample, sequenced in a study of blood T cell repertoires in COVID-19. Clones were read by immunoSEQ multiplex PCR, and TCRdb kept only the in-frame ones, dropping some. The sample records 250,000 to 350,000 clones, approximately 89% being singletons. Sequencing input: peripheral blood. These receptors all come from a woman in her 30s who had recovered from COVID-19.

This clone occurred many times. This chain links TRBV28 with TRBJ2-5, with D possibly TRBD2 on 6 matching bases. The CDR3 is made up of 15 amino acids. CDR1 and CDR2 (germline): MDHEN, SYDVKM. Trimming took 5 bases from V and 5 from J, leaving 18 bases between them. The CDR3 is CASSLRLGGLETQYF. Written as DNA, the CDR3 is TGTGCCAGCAGTCTCCGTTTGGGGGGATTGGAGACCCAGTACTTC.

This clone has more than one count but fewer than ten. The gene calls are TRBV12-3 or TRBV12-4 and TRBJ2-7, with D tentatively TRBD2 (5 bases). The CDR3 extends over 13 amino acids. V lost 3 bases and J lost 5, with 11 bases in between. CDR3 nucleotide sequence: TGTGCCAGCAGTTTCTGGAGCGGCCACGAGCAGTACTTC. Its translation is CASSFWSGHEQYF.

The chain recombines TRBV4-2 with TRBJ1-1, with 11 bases that match TRBD1. Germline V gene data show CDR1 as LGHNA and CDR2 as YNFKEQ. The junction had 5 bases not matched to a gene; V was cut back by 5 bases and J by 3 bases. This CDR3 spans 15 amino acids. CDR3 nucleotide sequence: TGTGCCAGCAGCGACCGGGACAGGGGGGACACTGAAGCTTTCTTT. Translation: CASSDRDRGDTEAFF.

With regard to this clone: Germline and junction disagree at one end, which may indicate a read error. The chain employs TRBV27 and TRBJ1-4, with a tentative D call TRBD1 (5 bases). Germline loops: CDR1 MNHEY, CDR2 SMNVEV (reference sequence). This CDR3 comprises 14 residues. The CDR3 bases are TGTGCTAGCAGTTTCTCCAGGGCTAATGAAAAACTGTTTTTT. It specifies CASSFSRANEKLFF.

The rearrangement uses TRBV11-3 and TRBJ2-3; 8 bases match TRBD1. Trimming took 5 bases from V and 0 from J; bases not matched to a gene: 4. The CDR3 loop spans 15 amino acids. The germline gives CDR1 SGHNT, CDR2 YENEEA. CDR3 DNA sequence: TGTGCCAGCAGCCCCGGACAGGGTAGCACAGATACGCAGTATTTT. This translates into CASSPGQGSTDTQYF.

Comment on this clone: Other DNA sequences in this sample translate to the same CDR3. The chain uses TRBV28 and TRBJ2-3; D is possibly TRBD1 (5 bases). With 5 bases removed from V and 0 bases from J, the gap between germline ends came to 12 bases. Germline V CDR1 and CDR2: MDHEN, SYDVKM. This CDR3 has 15 residues. This CDR3 is CASSAPQGSTDTQYF. The DNA of the CDR3 is TGTGCCAGCAGTGCCCCCCAGGGCAGCACAGATACGCAGTATTTT.

The gene calls are TRBV10-3 and TRBJ1-5; TRBD1 might be the D (6 bases). Trimming stripped 3 bases from V and 5 bases from J, with 11 bases between. Per germline, CDR1 ENHRY and CDR2 SYGVKD. This CDR3 is built from 14 residues. The CDR3 sequence: CAISEQGTDQPQHF. The CDR3 DNA follows: TGTGCCATCAGTGAACAGGGAACAGATCAGCCCCAGCATTTT.

The rearrangement joins TRBV5-8 to TRBJ1-4, with D perhaps TRBD1 (6 bases). V lost 0 bases, J lost 3 bases, and 9 bases lay in between. This CDR3 is 15 amino acids long. Germline V gene lookup returns CDR1 SGHTS and CDR2 YDEGEE. The CDR3 spells CASSLAGQPNEKLFF. Here the CDR3 DNA reads TGTGCCAGCAGCTTGGCAGGACAGCCTAATGAAAAACTGTTTTTT.

CDR3 region: CASSSRDNSYEQYF. The CDR3 nucleotides are TGTGCCAGCAGCTCACGGGACAACTCCTACGAGCAGTACTTC. V is TRBV5-4 and J is TRBJ2-7, with D maybe TRBD1 (6 bases). This CDR3 comprises 14 residues. Trimming removed 3 bases at V and 0 bases at J, with 10 bases between. Germline V gene sequence: CDR1 SGHNT, CDR2 YYREEE (reference sequence).

The rearrangement links TRBV5-4 to TRBJ1-5, with TRBD1 identical over 10 bases. CDR3 size: 15 residues. The germline CDR1 and CDR2 sequences are SGHNT and YYREEE (reference sequence). Unmatched junction bases numbered 7, after V lost 5 bases and J lost 5 bases. CDR3 DNA: TGTGCCAGCAGTTCCGGGACAGGGGCGCATCAGCCCCAGCATTTT. It yields the protein CASSSGTGAHQPQHF.

The genes are TRBV11-2 and TRBJ2-3, with 7 positions matching TRBD2. The CDR3 has 15 amino acids. Germline V lookup: CDR1 SGHAT, CDR2 FQNNGV. V was clipped by 2 bases and J by 2 bases; unmatched bases: 4. This CDR3 is CASSLLAGFTDTQYF. The CDR3 DNA sequence: TGTGCCAGCAGCTTATTAGCGGGTTTCACAGATACGCAGTATTTT.

The CDR3 DNA is TGTGCCAGCTCACCCCAGACAGGGGCAACCTACGAGCAGTACTTC. Amino acid sequence: CASSPQTGATYEQYF. This chain uses TRBV18 with TRBJ2-7, with 8 positions matching TRBD1. Germline V gene data show CDR1 as KGHSH and CDR2 as LQKENI. V was clipped by 3 bases and J by 2 bases; unmatched bases: 6. This CDR3 is 15 amino acids long.

V gene TRBV28 combines with J gene TRBJ1-2; D possibly corresponds to TRBD1 (5 bases). The CDR3 loop spans 14 amino acids. Trimming removed 4 bases at V and 6 bases at J, with 15 bases between. The germline gives CDR1 MDHEN, CDR2 SYDVKM. CDR3 residues: CASSYHGRAHGYTF. The CDR3 DNA is TGTGCCAGCAGTTATCACGGCAGGGCCCATGGCTACACCTTC.

V gene TRBV28 combines with J gene TRBJ2-3; no reliable D call. The CDR3 is 14 residues long. The V gene's germline CDR1 is MDHEN and CDR2 SYDVKM. V dropped 2 bases and J dropped 0 bases, with 6 bases sitting between them. The CDR3 loop reads CASSLAQSTDTQYF. In nucleotides, the CDR3 is TGTGCCAGCAGTTTAGCCCAGAGCACAGATACGCAGTATTTT.

The chain has TRBV18 and TRBJ1-1; perhaps TRBD1 as D (5 bases). The CDR3 covers 15 residues. V shed 0 bases and J shed 2 bases, with 10 bases lying between them. The germline V gene encodes CDR1 KGHSH and CDR2 LQKENI. CDR3: CASSPPTGLNTEAFF. For the CDR3, the DNA is TGTGCCAGCTCACCACCAACAGGACTAAACACTGAAGCTTTCTTT.

This clone was observed a single time. V usage is TRBV6-5 and J usage is TRBJ1-1, with 8 bases aligning to TRBD1. The trim removed 0 bases at V and 7 bases at J, leaving 7 bases unmatched. Germline lookup yields CDR1 MNHEY and CDR2 SVGAGI. The CDR3 covers 15 residues. Here the CDR3 reads CASSYSGRGPVEAFF. DNA of the CDR3: TGTGCCAGCAGTTACTCGGGCAGGGGGCCGGTTGAAGCTTTCTTT.

The chain couples TRBV6-4 to TRBJ1-2; 7 bases are a match to TRBD1. This CDR3 contains 14 residues. After removal of 3 bases from V and 4 bases from J, the junction contained 5 bases not matched to a gene. The V gene's germline CDR1 is MRHNA and CDR2 SNTAGT. This CDR3 is CASSEEGAGYGYTF. The CDR3 bases are TGTGCCAGCAGTGAGGAGGGGGCAGGCTATGGCTACACCTTC.

The V gene is TRBV24-1, the J gene TRBJ2-1; 10 bases are shared with TRBD1. Germline V gene data show CDR1 as KGHDR and CDR2 as SFDVKD. V dropped 3 bases and J dropped 6; count of bases not matched to a gene: 4. The CDR3 extends over 15 amino acids. The CDR3 nucleotides are TGTGCCACCAGTGATGGGACAGGGGTTCCCAATGAGCAGTTCTTC. Its protein is CATSDGTGVPNEQFF.

This chain connects TRBV18 to TRBJ2-7; the match to TRBD1 covers 7 bases. The V gene end was trimmed by 4 bases and the J gene end by 4 bases; junction bases not matched to a gene: 4. Per the germline V gene, CDR1 is KGHSH and CDR2 is LQKENI. CDR3 length: 13 residues. The CDR3, as DNA: TGTGCCAGCTCACAGGGGGCTGGGTACGAGCAGTACTTC. This encodes CASSQGAGYEQYF. The variable domain in full, with the rest retrieved from reference TRBV18 and TRBJ2-7, is NAGVMQNPRHLVRRRGQEARLRCSPMKGHSHVYWYRQLPEEGLKFMVYLQKENIIDESGMPKERFSAEFPKEGPSILRIQQVVRGDSAAYFCASSQGAGYEQYFGPGTRLTVT.

CDR3 residues: CASSVSPGGETQYF. CDR3 DNA: TGTGCCAGCAGCGTAAGCCCGGGGGGAGAGACCCAGTACTTC. The chain is built from TRBV13 and TRBJ2-5, with 7 bases that match TRBD2. The length of the CDR3 is 14 residues. V lost 5 bases, J lost 4 bases, and 7 bases stayed unmatched. Germline V gene sequence: CDR1 PRHDT, CDR2 FYEKMQ (reference sequence).

V is TRBV27 and J is TRBJ2-1; tentatively, D is TRBD2 (6 bases). The germline V gene encodes CDR1 MNHEY and CDR2 SMNVEV (reference sequence). The CDR3 has 16 amino acids. V lost 7 bases to trimming and J lost 5 bases, with 21 bases between them. The CDR3 reads CASTRRTGVRNNEQFF. For the CDR3, the DNA is TGTGCCAGCACCCGAAGGACGGGGGTCCGAAACAATGAGCAGTTCTTC.

CDR3 residues: CAWSVVGTVNYGYTF. CDR3 in DNA: TGTGCCTGGAGTGTTGTTGGGACAGTGAATTATGGCTACACCTTC. The V and J genes are TRBV30 and TRBJ1-2, with 7 bases matching TRBD1. The CDR3 is made up of 15 amino acids. Germline V gene sequence: CDR1 GTSNPN, CDR2 SVGIG (reference sequence). Unmatched junction bases numbered 9, after V lost 0 bases and J lost 5 bases.

The V call is TRBV2, the J call TRBJ2-7; 7 positions agree with TRBD2. The CDR3 has 12 amino acids. Losses at the gene ends were 6 bases for V and 6 bases for J; bases not matched to a gene: 5. Germline-derived CDR1 and CDR2 are SNHLY and FYNNEI. CDR3 residues: CASRGGFSEQYF. The DNA for the CDR3 is TGTGCCAGCAGGGGGGGGTTTTCCGAGCAGTACTTC.

V and J are TRBV15 and TRBJ2-1, with D hard to call. Deletions cut 3 bases from V and 10 bases from J, with 13 bases between. The CDR3 runs to 13 residues. The V gene's germline CDR1 is LNHNV and CDR2 YYDKDF (reference sequence). This CDR3 reads CATSSRTAQEQFF. The CDR3 bases are TGTGCCACCAGCAGCCGAACGGCACAGGAGCAGTTCTTC.

V is TRBV9 and J is TRBJ1-5, with D tentatively TRBD1 (6 bases). The germline V gene has CDR1 SGDLS and CDR2 YYNGEE. Trimming shortened V by 0 bases and J by 8 bases, and 27 bases separated the two germline ends. The CDR3 extends over 19 amino acids. CDR3 sequence: CASSVGGETGPPGSEPQHF. CDR3 nucleotide sequence: TGTGCCAGCAGCGTAGGAGGAGAAACAGGGCCGCCAGGCTCGGAGCCCCAGCATTTT.